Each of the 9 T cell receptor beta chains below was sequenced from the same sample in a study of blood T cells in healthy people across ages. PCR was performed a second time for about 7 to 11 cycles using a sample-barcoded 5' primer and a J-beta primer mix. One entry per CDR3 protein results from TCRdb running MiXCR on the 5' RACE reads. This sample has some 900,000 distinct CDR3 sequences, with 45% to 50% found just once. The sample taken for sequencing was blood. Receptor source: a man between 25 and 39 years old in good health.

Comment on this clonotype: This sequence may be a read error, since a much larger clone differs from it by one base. Written as DNA, the CDR3 is TGCGCCAGCAGCCGCCGGACTAGCGGGGGGTCCGACTTTGTTGAGCAGTACTTC. Translated: CASSRRTSGGSDFVEQYF. The V call is TRBV5-1, the J call TRBJ2-5, with 14 bases that match TRBD2. V lost 4 bases, J lost 11 bases, and 19 bases stayed unmatched. The CDR3 runs 18 residues. The germline gives CDR1 SGHRS, CDR2 YFSETQ.

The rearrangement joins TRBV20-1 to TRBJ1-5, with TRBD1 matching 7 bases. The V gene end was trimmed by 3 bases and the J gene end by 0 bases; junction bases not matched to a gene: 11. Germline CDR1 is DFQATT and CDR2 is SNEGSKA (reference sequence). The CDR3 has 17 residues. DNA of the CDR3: TGCAGTGCTAGGGACGCCTCGGGACAGTATAGCAATCAGCCCCAGCATTTT. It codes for CSARDASGQYSNQPQHF.

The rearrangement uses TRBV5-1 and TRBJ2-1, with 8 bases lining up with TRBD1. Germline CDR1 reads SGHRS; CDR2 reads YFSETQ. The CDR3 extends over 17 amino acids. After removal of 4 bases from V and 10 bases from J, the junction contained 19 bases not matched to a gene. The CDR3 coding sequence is TGCGCCAGCAGCGGATCAACCGGGACAGGAGAACGAAAGGAGCAGTTCTTC. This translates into CASSGSTGTGERKEQFF.

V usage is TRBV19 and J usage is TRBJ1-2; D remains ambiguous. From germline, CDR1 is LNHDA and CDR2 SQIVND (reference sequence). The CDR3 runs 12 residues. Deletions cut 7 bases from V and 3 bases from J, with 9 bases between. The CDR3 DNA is TGTGCCAGTAAAGTGAGTGACTATGGCTACACCTTC. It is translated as CASKVSDYGYTF. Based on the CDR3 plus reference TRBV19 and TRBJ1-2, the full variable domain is DGGITQSPKYLFRKEGQNVTLSCEQNLNHDAMYWYRQDPGQGLRLIYYSQIVNDFQKGDIAEGYSVSREKKESFPLTVTSAQKNPTAFYLCASKVSDYGYTFGSGTRLTVV.

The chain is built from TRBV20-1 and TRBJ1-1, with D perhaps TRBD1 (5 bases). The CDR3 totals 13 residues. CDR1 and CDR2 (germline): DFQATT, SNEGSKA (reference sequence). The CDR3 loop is CRGEGPPSTEAFF. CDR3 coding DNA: TGCAGGGGGGAGGGACCCCCGAGCACTGAAGCTTTCTTT.

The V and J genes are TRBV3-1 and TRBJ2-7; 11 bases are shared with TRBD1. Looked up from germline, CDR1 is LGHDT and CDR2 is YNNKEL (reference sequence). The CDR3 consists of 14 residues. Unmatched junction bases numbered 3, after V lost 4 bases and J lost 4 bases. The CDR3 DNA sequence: TGTGCCAGCAGCCGCGGGGACAGGGGGTACGAGCAGTACTTC. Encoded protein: CASSRGDRGYEQYF.

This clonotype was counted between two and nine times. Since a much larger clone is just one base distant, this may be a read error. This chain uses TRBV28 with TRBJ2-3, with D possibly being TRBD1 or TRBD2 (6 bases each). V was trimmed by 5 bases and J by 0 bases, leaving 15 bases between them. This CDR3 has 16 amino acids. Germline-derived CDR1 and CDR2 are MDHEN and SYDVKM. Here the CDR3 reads CASSPTGGRSTDTQYF. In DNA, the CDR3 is TGTGCCAGCAGTCCCACTGGGGGGCGCAGCACAGATACGCAGTATTTT.

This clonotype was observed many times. CDR3 in DNA: TGTGCCAGCAGTGCGGACGGGCTCTATGGCTACACCTTC. As protein: CASSADGLYGYTF. The J gene is TRBJ1-2, the V gene TRBV28; no clear D. The germline V gene has CDR1 MDHEN and CDR2 SYDVKM. The CDR3 consists of 13 residues. Trimming removed 5 bases from V and 4 bases from J, with 11 bases in between.

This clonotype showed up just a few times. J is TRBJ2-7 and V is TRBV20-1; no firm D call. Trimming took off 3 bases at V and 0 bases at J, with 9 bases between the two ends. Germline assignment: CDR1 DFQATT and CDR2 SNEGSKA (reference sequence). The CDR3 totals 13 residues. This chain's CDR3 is CSASEVSSYEQYF. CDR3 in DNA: TGCAGTGCTAGTGAGGTGAGCTCCTACGAGCAGTACTTC.